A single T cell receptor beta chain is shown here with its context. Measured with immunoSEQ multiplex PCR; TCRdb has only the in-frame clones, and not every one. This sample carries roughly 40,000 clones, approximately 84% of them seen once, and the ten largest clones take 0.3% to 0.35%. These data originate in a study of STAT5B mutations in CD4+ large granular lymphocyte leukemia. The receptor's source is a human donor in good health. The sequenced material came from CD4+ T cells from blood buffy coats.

CDR3 residues: CASSSTGTSAYEQYF. Written as DNA, the CDR3 is TGTGCCAGCAGTAGTACCGGGACTAGCGCCTACGAGCAGTACTTC. V usage is TRBV7-3 and J usage is TRBJ2-7, with 10 positions matching TRBD2. The CDR3 is made up of 15 amino acids. The germline gives CDR1 SGHTA, CDR2 FQGTGA. J lost 2 bases, V lost 6 bases, and 7 bases had no gene match.